A single sample is the source of the 31 T cell receptor beta chains below, sequenced in a study of blood T cell repertoires in COVID-19. Only in-frame clones appear in the TCRdb table, and some are missing; sequencing was by immunoSEQ multiplex PCR. The sample lists 100,000 or so clones, about 85% occurring once. The sample taken for sequencing was peripheral blood. These receptors came from a woman aged 70-85 years with active or convalescent COVID-19.

The chain recombines TRBV2 with TRBJ1-6; no clear D gene. The length of the CDR3 is 16 residues. Germline-derived CDR1 and CDR2 are SNHLY and FYNNEI. V was clipped by 3 bases and J by 3 bases, with 12 bases between them. The CDR3, as DNA: TGTGCCAGCAGTGATTTAGGCAGACACTATAATTCACCCCTCCACTTT. This gives the protein CASSDLGRHYNSPLHF.

The V and J genes are TRBV6-2 or TRBV6-3 and TRBJ2-1; 11 bases fit TRBD2. Trimming at V came to 1 base and at J to 4 bases, leaving 6 bases not matched to a gene. This CDR3 has 17 residues. CDR1 and CDR2 (germline): MNHEY, SVGEGT. DNA for the CDR3: TGTGCCAGCAGTTACTTGGGGACTAGCGGACCTTACAATGAGCAGTTCTTC. This encodes CASSYLGTSGPYNEQFF.

The CDR3 here is CASSPMQRGSFSTDTQYF. The CDR3 DNA reads as TGTGCCAGCAGTCCCATGCAGCGGGGGTCTTTTAGCACAGATACGCAGTATTTT. This sequence joins TRBV6-2 or TRBV6-3 and TRBJ2-3; 8 bases are a match to TRBD2. Germline V CDR1 and CDR2: MNHEY, SVGEGT. The CDR3 totals 18 residues. Trimming took 5 bases from V and 0 from J; bases not matched to a gene: 13.

V gene TRBV7-9 combines with J gene TRBJ1-2, with TRBD1 as a possible D gene (6 bases). This CDR3 spans 13 amino acids. Germline CDR1 reads SEHNR; CDR2 reads FQNEAQ (reference sequence). The germline V and J ends were trimmed by 5 bases and 6 bases, with 13 bases remaining between them. The CDR3 is CASSPIGDNGYTF. In DNA form, the CDR3 reads TGTGCCAGCAGCCCAATTGGGGACAATGGCTACACCTTC.

V usage is TRBV7-8 and J usage is TRBJ1-5, with 8 bases that match TRBD1. The V gene end was trimmed by 1 base and the J gene end by 3 bases; junction bases not matched to a gene: 2. The CDR3 loop spans 15 amino acids. CDR1 is SGHVS, CDR2 FQNEAQ, per germline. CDR3 coding DNA: TGTGCCAGCAGCTTAGGGACAGGGATCAATCAGCCCCAGCATTTT. Amino acid sequence: CASSLGTGINQPQHF.

The chain couples TRBV30 to TRBJ2-6; D is unresolved. The CDR3 is 12 amino acids. Per the germline V gene, CDR1 is GTSNPN and CDR2 is SVGIG (reference sequence). The germline V and J ends were trimmed by 4 bases and 7 bases, with 8 bases remaining between them. CDR3 in DNA: TGTGCCTGGAAGCCCTACGCCAACGTCCTGACTTTC. It codes for CAWKPYANVLTF.

V usage is TRBV19 and J usage is TRBJ1-4; D may be TRBD1 (5 bases). Between the trimmed V and J ends, which lost 3 bases and 7 bases, there was a span of 12 bases. Germline CDR1 is LNHDA and CDR2 is SQIVND (reference sequence). This CDR3 is 14 amino acids long. The CDR3 sequence: CASSIGGDGEKLFF. The CDR3 region has the DNA TGTGCCAGTAGTATTGGAGGGGACGGTGAAAAACTGTTTTTT.

This chain connects TRBV9 to TRBJ2-2, with 8 bases aligning to TRBD1. The CDR3 extends over 17 amino acids. The germline CDR1 and CDR2 sequences are SGDLS and YYNGEE. Trimming took 0 bases from V and 0 from J; bases not matched to a gene: 4. This CDR3 reads CASSVAGDRPNTGELFF. The CDR3 DNA reads TGTGCCAGCAGCGTAGCTGGGGACAGGCCGAACACCGGGGAGCTGTTTTTT.

This clone showed up just once. The V gene is TRBV14, the J gene TRBJ1-1; 8 bases are shared with TRBD1. CDR1 is SGHDN and CDR2 is FVKESK in the germline V gene. V shed 2 bases and J 3 bases; nucleotides not matched to a gene: 2. This CDR3 has 14 residues. CDR3 protein: CASSQTRGHTEAFF. The CDR3 nucleotides are TGTGCCAGCAGCCAAACCAGGGGGCACACTGAAGCTTTCTTT.

The rearrangement links TRBV6-5 to TRBJ2-7, with unresolved D. Germline lookup yields CDR1 MNHEY and CDR2 SVGAGI. The CDR3 is 13 residues long. Trimming removed 8 bases from V and 2 bases from J, with 13 bases in between. The chain's CDR3 is CASGSALTYEQYF. The CDR3 DNA follows: TGTGCCAGCGGCTCGGCACTAACCTACGAGCAGTACTTC.

This chain joins TRBV4-3 and TRBJ1-6, with D maybe TRBD1 (5 bases). V shed 0 bases and J shed 10 bases, with 13 bases lying between them. The CDR3 has 15 residues. The V gene's germline CDR1 is LGHNA and CDR2 YSLEER. The CDR3 bases are TGCGCCAGCAGCCAAGACGAAGGGGTTGGGTCACCCCTCCACTTT. Encoded protein: CASSQDEGVGSPLHF.

The rearrangement uses TRBV28 and TRBJ1-1, with 7 bases identical to TRBD1. This CDR3 has 16 amino acids. CDR1 and CDR2 (germline): MDHEN, SYDVKM. With 7 bases clipped from V and 7 bases from J, the junction kept 18 bases outside the gene matches. DNA of the CDR3: TGTGCCAGCACTCAATCGGGCTTAGAGGGGGCGGGTGAAGCTTTCTTT. It codes for CASTQSGLEGAGEAFF.

CDR3 in amino acids: CASREGLMNTEAFF. DNA of the CDR3: TGTGCCAGCAGGGAGGGGCTCATGAACACTGAAGCTTTCTTT. The chain has TRBV7-2 and TRBJ1-1; a possible D gene is TRBD1 (5 bases). The CDR3 runs 14 residues. The germline V gene encodes CDR1 SGHTA and CDR2 FQGNSA. Trimming took off 6 bases at V and 0 bases at J, with 11 bases between the two ends. The variable domain in full, completed from reference TRBV7-2 and TRBJ1-1, reads GAGVSQSPSNKVTEKGKDVELRCDPISGHTALYWYRQSLGQGLEFLIYFQGNSAPDKSGLPSDRFSAERTGGSVSTLTIQRTQQEDSAVYLCASREGLMNTEAFFGQGTRLTVV.

This clone was seen only once. V usage is TRBV5-1 and J usage is TRBJ2-5, with 11 bases that match TRBD2. Losses at the gene ends were 0 bases for V and 2 bases for J; bases not matched to a gene: 6. The V gene's germline CDR1 is SGHRS and CDR2 YFSETQ. This CDR3 region has 17 residues. CDR3 region: CASSLAWLAGGQETQYF. In nucleotides, the CDR3 is TGCGCCAGCAGCTTGGCGTGGCTAGCGGGAGGTCAAGAGACCCAGTACTTC.

This chain connects TRBV20-1 to TRBJ1-5; D is possibly TRBD1 (5 bases). Trimming cost V 3 bases and J 5 bases, with 14 bases left between them. The germline CDR1 and CDR2 sequences are DFQATT and SNEGSKA (reference sequence). CDR3 size: 14 residues. CDR3 DNA sequence: TGCAGTGCTAGTAGCCGGGACTCCGATCAGCCCCAGCATTTT. Translated, it gives CSASSRDSDQPQHF.

V is TRBV5-3 and J is TRBJ2-1; TRBD1 matches at 7 bases. TRBV5-3 is designated an ORF whose function remains uncertain. Trimming removed 4 bases from V and 7 bases from J; junction bases left unmatched: 2. The CDR3 is 12 residues long. CDR3 bases: TGTGCCAGAAGCCCGGACAGGAATGAGCAGTTCTTC. Translated: CARSPDRNEQFF.

The rearrangement joins TRBV25-1 to TRBJ2-2, with a tentative D call TRBD2 (6 bases). Germline values: CDR1 MGHDK, CDR2 SYGVNS. This CDR3 has 16 residues. V was trimmed by 3 bases and J by 3 bases, leaving 14 bases between them. CDR3 in DNA: TGTGCCAGCAGTGATAGTAGGAGGGCCGACACCGGGGAGCTGTTTTTT. This translates into CASSDSRRADTGELFF.

The chain joins TRBV24-1 to TRBJ2-3, with 8 nucleotides matching TRBD1. The J segment lost 0 bases and the V segment lost 2 bases, leaving 6 bases of the junction unmatched. The CDR3 is 17 amino acids. The germline V gene has CDR1 KGHDR and CDR2 SFDVKD. CDR3 DNA: TGTGCCACCAGTGATTCACGGACAGGGTCTAGCACAGATACGCAGTATTTT. This translates into CATSDSRTGSSTDTQYF.

This chain connects TRBV9 to TRBJ2-7; no reliable D call. This CDR3 is built from 14 residues. The V end was cut by 0 bases, the J end by 2 bases, with 9 bases between. From germline, CDR1 is SGDLS and CDR2 YYNGEE. The CDR3 spells CASSVDLGPYEQYF. The CDR3 DNA sequence: TGTGCCAGCAGCGTAGACCTAGGCCCCTACGAGCAGTACTTC.

The chain is built from TRBV20-1 and TRBJ1-5; TRBD1 matches 9 bases. The V and J ends lost 3 bases and 4 bases, in that order; junction bases with no gene match: 7. CDR1 and CDR2 from the germline V gene are DFQATT and SNEGSKA (reference sequence). The CDR3 length is 15 residues. The CDR3 sequence: CSASGDRARNQPQHF. In nucleotides, the CDR3 is TGCAGTGCTAGTGGGGACAGGGCCCGAAATCAGCCCCAGCATTTT.

The chain combines TRBV7-2 with TRBJ2-3; tentatively, D is TRBD2 (5 bases). The V end was cut by 0 bases, the J end by 3 bases, with 10 bases between. This CDR3 region has 15 residues. Germline V gives CDR1 SGHTA, CDR2 FQGNSA. CDR3: CASSLAMGGTDTQYF. The DNA for the CDR3 is TGTGCCAGCAGCTTAGCGATGGGCGGGACAGATACGCAGTATTTT.

The chain has TRBV9 and TRBJ2-3; 8 bases are shared with TRBD2. Germline CDR1 is SGDLS and CDR2 is YYNGEE. This CDR3 region has 15 residues. In nucleotides, the CDR3 is TGTCCCCCCAGCGCCGGGGGGGGGCCCACAGATACGCAGTATTTT. Translation: CPPSAGGGPTDTQYF.

The rearrangement uses TRBV5-6 and TRBJ2-1, with D perhaps matching TRBD2 (5 bases). Deletions cut 2 bases from V and 3 bases from J, with 6 bases between. The germline CDR1 and CDR2 sequences are SGHDT and YYEEEE. The CDR3 runs 13 residues. CDR3 bases: TGTGCCAGCAGCTTAACTAGCTACAATGAGCAGTTCTTC. It encodes CASSLTSYNEQFF.

The table lists this clone with a count of one. V gene TRBV24-1 combines with J gene TRBJ2-3; 12 nucleotides match TRBD1. The CDR3 totals 18 residues. CDR1 and CDR2 (germline): KGHDR, SFDVKD. J was trimmed by 1 base and V by 0 bases; bases with no gene match: 4. CDR3 protein: CATSDLQGTGGGTDTQYF. The CDR3 nucleotides read TGTGCCACCAGTGATTTGCAGGGGACAGGGGGCGGCACAGATACGCAGTATTTT.

The DNA for the CDR3 is TGTGCCAGCTCACCGACTAGCGGGGGCTACGAGCAGTACTTC. This gives the protein CASSPTSGGYEQYF. The V gene is TRBV18, the J gene TRBJ2-7; 12 bases are a match to TRBD2. The CDR3 consists of 14 residues. Germline CDR1 KGHSH, CDR2 LQKENI. The ends lost 3 bases at V and 3 bases at J; junction bases unmatched: 0.

The chain links TRBV11-3 to TRBJ2-1, with TRBD1 as a possible D gene (5 bases). The CDR3 loop spans 15 amino acids. Germline V gene sequence: CDR1 SGHNT, CDR2 YENEEA. V was cut by 1 base and J by 7 bases, with 14 bases left in between. Written as DNA, the CDR3 is TGTGCCAGCAGCTTAGGCAGGGCCCGGCAGAATGAGCAGTTCTTC. Encoded protein: CASSLGRARQNEQFF.

This clone was counted only a few times. The chain joins TRBV5-1 to TRBJ1-1, with 11 bases lining up with TRBD1. With 4 bases clipped from V and 6 bases from J, the junction kept 5 bases outside the gene matches. Germline CDR1 is SGHRS and CDR2 is YFSETQ. CDR3 length equals 14 residues. CDR3 sequence: CASSTGQGASEAFF. The CDR3 nucleotides read TGCGCCAGCAGCACCGGACAGGGGGCATCTGAAGCTTTCTTT. The entire variable domain, with the rest obtained from reference TRBV5-1 and TRBJ1-1, is as follows: KAGVTQTPRYLIKTRGQQVTLSCSPISGHRSVSWYQQTPGQGLQFLFEYFSETQRNKGNFPGRFSGRQFSNSRSEMNVSTLELGDSALYLCASSTGQGASEAFFGQGTRLTVV.

This clone was seen just once. The rearrangement joins TRBV18 to TRBJ2-3, with 11 bases lining up with TRBD2. Per germline, CDR1 KGHSH and CDR2 LQKENI. Trimming cost V 6 bases and J 4 bases; bases outside gene matches: 6. The CDR3 spans 15 residues. Here the CDR3 DNA reads TGTGCCAGCTCTACACTAGCGGGAGCGCCAGATACGCAGTATTTT. Its translation is CASSTLAGAPDTQYF. The full variable domain, its missing parts supplied by reference TRBV18 and TRBJ2-3, is NAGVMQNPRHLVRRRGQEARLRCSPMKGHSHVYWYRQLPEEGLKFMVYLQKENIIDESGMPKERFSAEFPKEGPSILRIQQVVRGDSAAYFCASSTLAGAPDTQYFGPGTRLTVL.

This clone occurred once. The CDR3 here is CASSINTEAFF. CDR3 nucleotide sequence: TGTGCCAGCAGTATAAACACTGAAGCTTTCTTT. The chain recombines TRBV25-1 with TRBJ1-1; D gene uncertain. Germline V gene data show CDR1 as MGHDK and CDR2 as SYGVNS. V was shortened by 5 bases and J by 2 bases, with 3 bases between the two germline ends. The CDR3 has 11 residues. Based on the CDR3 plus reference TRBV25-1 and TRBJ1-1, the full variable domain is EADIYQTPRYLVIGTGKKITLECSQTMGHDKMYWYQQDPGMELHLIHYSYGVNSTEKGDLSSESTVSRIRTEHFPLTLESARPSHTSQYLCASSINTEAFFGQGTRLTVV.

CDR3 sequence reads: CASSLSGTSTDTQYF. CDR3 bases: TGTGCCAGCAGCCTTAGCGGGACTAGCACAGATACGCAGTATTTT. The chain employs TRBV5-5 and TRBJ2-3, with 8 bases aligning to TRBD2. The trim removed 4 bases at V and 0 bases at J, leaving 4 bases unmatched. The germline gives CDR1 SGHKS, CDR2 YYEKEE (reference sequence). This CDR3 is built from 15 residues.

The rearrangement links TRBV2 to TRBJ1-5; 9 nucleotides align to TRBD1. V lost 6 bases and J lost 7; bases outside the gene matches: 4. CDR1 is SNHLY, CDR2 FYNNEI, per germline. CDR3 length: 13 amino acids. The CDR3 DNA reads TGTGCCAGCAGGGGACAGGGAGAACAGCCCCAGCATTTT. Its protein product is CASRGQGEQPQHF. The entire variable domain, with the rest obtained from reference TRBV2 and TRBJ1-5, is as follows: EPEVTQTPSHQVTQMGQEVILRCVPISNHLYFYWYRQILGQKVEFLVSFYNNEISEKSEIFDDQFSVERPDGSNFTLKIRSTKLEDSAMYFCASRGQGEQPQHFGDGTRLSIL.